Listed here are 20 T cell receptor beta chains from one sample, sequenced in a study of T cell responses to AZD1222 COVID-19 vaccine. Generated by immunoSEQ multiplex PCR, the TCRdb table keeps only in-frame clones and is missing some. The sample contains 110,000 or so clones, approximately 87% of which appear only once. Specimen: peripheral blood, collected 28 days after the second AZD1222 dose. The receptors here all came from an adult who received the AZD1222 COVID-19 vaccine.

This chain uses TRBV6-5 with TRBJ2-5; 7 nucleotides line up with TRBD1. The CDR3 has 14 residues. The ends lost 5 bases at V and 4 bases at J; junction bases unmatched: 7. Germline V gene sequence: CDR1 MNHEY, CDR2 SVGAGI. CDR3 in amino acids: CASSPRGWGETQYF. As DNA, the CDR3 is TGTGCCAGCAGTCCCAGGGGGTGGGGAGAGACCCAGTACTTC.

V usage is TRBV29-1 and J usage is TRBJ2-1; the D is unclear. V was trimmed by 0 bases and J by 5 bases, leaving 11 bases between them. The CDR3 has 14 amino acids. Germline V lookup: CDR1 SQVTM, CDR2 ANQGSEA. In DNA, the CDR3 is TGCAGCGTTGAAGATCGGGCAGAGGACAATGAGCAGTTCTTC. As protein: CSVEDRAEDNEQFF.

With regard to this clone: A read error may produce the germline difference seen at one junction end. In DNA form, the CDR3 reads TGTGCCAGCAGCATTCAGGAGGATTCCCCCAGGTTCTTT. Translation: CASSIQEDSPRFF. The V gene is TRBV7-9, the J gene TRBJ1-4; no clear D. The CDR3 totals 13 residues. The V gene's germline CDR1 is SEHNR and CDR2 FQNEAQ (reference sequence). The entire variable domain, with the rest obtained from reference TRBV7-9 and TRBJ1-4, is as follows: DTGVSQNPRHKITKRGQNVTFRCDPISEHNRLYWYRQTLGQGPEFLTYFQNEAQLEKSRLLSDRFSAERPKGSFSTLEIQRTEQGDSAMYLCASSIQEDSPRFFGSGTQLSVL.

V and J are TRBV7-9 and TRBJ1-1; no reliable D call. The germline CDR1 and CDR2 sequences are SEHNR and FQNEAQ (reference sequence). V lost 5 bases and J 1 base, leaving 14 bases between the germline ends. This CDR3 has 15 amino acids. The CDR3 loop reads CASSVLQRENTEAFF. The CDR3 nucleotides read TGTGCCAGCAGCGTTCTACAGAGAGAGAACACTGAAGCTTTCTTT.

The chain links TRBV28 to TRBJ2-1, with 9 bases matching TRBD1. The J segment lost 4 bases and the V segment lost 6 bases, leaving 7 bases of the junction unmatched. The CDR3 runs 15 residues. The germline V gene has CDR1 MDHEN and CDR2 SYDVKM. In DNA form, the CDR3 reads TGTGCCAGCAGCCCTCCGGGACAGGGTTACAATGAGCAGTTCTTC. Translation: CASSPPGQGYNEQFF.

This sequence joins TRBV6-2 or TRBV6-3 and TRBJ2-4, with TRBD2 matching over 11 bases. Per the germline V gene, CDR1 is MNHEY and CDR2 is SVGEGT. V was clipped by 0 bases and J by 1 base; unmatched bases: 2. CDR3 length equals 17 residues. The CDR3 DNA follows: TGTGCCAGCAGTTACTCGCCTAGCGGGAGGGCCAAAAACATTCAGTACTTC. It yields the protein CASSYSPSGRAKNIQYF.

The genes are TRBV25-1 and TRBJ1-2; a possible D gene is TRBD1 (5 bases). V was pared by 8 bases and J by 8 bases, with 18 bases between. Germline CDR1 is MGHDK and CDR2 is SYGVNS. The CDR3 totals 13 residues. The CDR3 here is CASRSSGNEGYTF. CDR3 DNA sequence: TGTGCCAGCCGTAGCTCAGGGAATGAGGGCTACACCTTC.

CDR3 residues: CASRPGTGSQPQHF. The CDR3 coding sequence is TGTGCCAGCAGGCCCGGGACAGGGAGCCAGCCCCAGCATTTT. The chain carries TRBV28 and TRBJ1-5, with TRBD1 matching over 9 bases. The CDR3 totals 14 residues. From germline, CDR1 is MDHEN and CDR2 SYDVKM. V lost 6 bases and J lost 7; bases outside the gene matches: 7.

The chain couples TRBV5-4 to TRBJ2-4; 10 nucleotides agree with TRBD1. The germline gives CDR1 SGHNT, CDR2 YYREEE (reference sequence). Germline trimming cut 4 bases from V and 0 bases from J; bases unmatched to any gene: 4. The CDR3 spans 16 residues. The CDR3 reads CASSQGQGGAKNIQYF. The CDR3 region has the DNA TGTGCCAGCAGCCAAGGACAGGGGGGAGCCAAAAACATTCAGTACTTC. The whole variable domain, remainder taken from reference TRBV5-4 and TRBJ2-4, is ETGVTQSPTHLIKTRGQQVTLRCSSQSGHNTVSWYQQALGQGPQFIFQYYREEENGRGNFPPRFSGLQFPNYSSELNVNALELDDSALYLCASSQGQGGAKNIQYFGAGTRLSVL.

On this clone itself: The junction differs from germline at one of its ends, possibly a read error. The chain recombines TRBV20-1 with TRBJ1-2; D unclear. This CDR3 has 11 residues. In germline, CDR1 is DFQATT, CDR2 SNEGSKA (reference sequence). The CDR3, as DNA: TGCAGTGTTAGAGAAAGGGAGGGCTACACCTTC. Protein: CSVREREGYTF.

To note about this clone: The limits of the CDR3 on the DNA are not certain, so only TCRdb's listed CDR3 is given. The chain couples TRBV5-1 to TRBJ2-1. The length of the CDR3 is 13 amino acids, counting both ends. CDR1 is SGHRS and CDR2 is YFSETQ in the germline V gene. CDR3 loop: CASSFGAGNEQFF.

The chain recombines TRBV9 with TRBJ1-1, with D hard to call. The ends were cut back, 0 bases at V and 8 bases at J, with 14 bases in the middle. This CDR3 is 14 amino acids long. Germline CDR1 reads SGDLS; CDR2 reads YYNGEE. The DNA of the CDR3 is TGTGCCAGCAGCGTAGTGGGAACCCTGGGGGAAGCTTTCTTT. Translating it yields CASSVVGTLGEAFF.

V gene TRBV7-9 combines with J gene TRBJ1-5; D might be TRBD1 (5 bases). V dropped 8 bases and J dropped 0 bases, with 14 bases sitting between them. Per the germline V gene, CDR1 is SEHNR and CDR2 is FQNEAQ (reference sequence). This CDR3 region has 15 residues. The CDR3 nucleotides read TGTGCCAGCGCCGATCGGGGGGATAGCAATCAGCCCCAGCATTTT. Amino acids: CASADRGDSNQPQHF.

The chain employs TRBV29-1 and TRBJ1-1; no firm D call. This CDR3 has 11 amino acids. Germline V gene lookup returns CDR1 SQVTM and CDR2 ANQGSEA. Trimming stripped 4 bases from V and 4 bases from J, with 7 bases between. CDR3 region: CSVVSRTEAFF. In nucleotides, the CDR3 is TGCAGCGTTGTCTCCCGCACTGAAGCTTTCTTT.

The CDR3 loop reads CASSPRDSPLDGYTF. CDR3 DNA sequence: TGTGCCAGCAGCCCCCGGGACAGCCCTTTGGATGGCTACACCTTC. This rearrangement joins TRBV9 to TRBJ1-2, with TRBD1 identical over 7 bases. The length of the CDR3 is 15 residues. Unmatched junction bases numbered 12, after V lost 4 bases and J lost 6 bases. CDR1 and CDR2 (germline): SGDLS, YYNGEE.

This chain links TRBV4-3 with TRBJ1-1; no reliable D call. Trimming pared 0 bases from V and 7 bases from J, leaving 9 bases between. This CDR3 is 13 amino acids long. Germline assignment: CDR1 LGHNA and CDR2 YSLEER. For the CDR3, the DNA is TGCGCCAGCAGCCAAGAAACAGCGGTTGAAGCTTTCTTT. This sequence encodes CASSQETAVEAFF.

This clone was detected a few times. The CDR3 protein is CASSQGGRDGNGYTF. The DNA for the CDR3 is TGCGCCAGCAGCCAAGGGGGGCGGGACGGGAATGGCTACACCTTC. This chain uses TRBV4-1 with TRBJ1-2; weak D call: TRBD1 (6 bases). With 1 base removed from V and 6 bases from J, the gap between germline ends came to 15 bases. Germline loops: CDR1 MGHRA, CDR2 YSYEKL. The CDR3 contains 15 residues.

The genes are TRBV5-1 and TRBJ1-2, with no clear D. This CDR3 has 15 residues. CDR1 is SGHRS, CDR2 YFSETQ, per germline. The V end was cut by 0 bases, the J end by 8 bases, with 17 bases between. In DNA, the CDR3 is TGCGCCAGCAGCTTGGCCGTGGGAACTGCTATGGGCTACACCTTC. Translated: CASSLAVGTAMGYTF.

The rearrangement uses TRBV20-1 and TRBJ2-6; tentative D call: TRBD1 (6 bases). Germline V gene data show CDR1 as DFQATT and CDR2 as SNEGSKA (reference sequence). The CDR3 extends over 16 amino acids. V was shortened by 3 bases and J by 0 bases, with 12 bases between the two germline ends. In DNA form, the CDR3 reads TGCAGTGCTAGTAAACAGGGTAACTCTGGGGCCAACGTCCTGACTTTC. Translated: CSASKQGNSGANVLTF.

The chain has TRBV4-3 and TRBJ1-1; 7 bases align to TRBD1. Trimming at V came to 5 bases and at J to 2 bases, leaving 17 bases not matched to a gene. Germline values: CDR1 LGHNA, CDR2 YSLEER. The CDR3 loop spans 18 amino acids. The CDR3 is CASSTSYRGRRDNTEAFF. The CDR3 nucleotides read TGCGCCAGCAGCACCTCCTACAGGGGCCGTCGGGACAACACTGAAGCTTTCTTT.